A single sample gave rise to the 17 T cell receptor beta chains below, sequenced in a study of T cells in Graves' hyperthyroidism and ophthalmopathy. The investigators amplified TCR beta CDR3 regions from RNA transcripts. The primer set for the first-round RT-PCR of the TCR CDR3 was HTBI. TCRdb reprocessed the multiplex PCR reads via MiXCR and lists one record per CDR3 protein. The table records about 840,000 distinct CDR3 sequences, around 39% of them present only once. Sequencing was done on a sample of blood. These receptor sequences come from a man in his late teens or twenties with Graves' hyperthyroidism.

This clonotype has ten or more counts. This chain joins TRBV10-3 and TRBJ1-3; 8 nucleotides align to TRBD1. Losses at the gene ends were 4 bases for V and 2 bases for J; bases not matched to a gene: 4. CDR1 is ENHRY, CDR2 SYGVKD, per germline. The length of the CDR3 is 15 residues. CDR3 in amino acids: CAISVGTGAGNTIYF. The CDR3 DNA reads TGTGCCATCAGTGTGGGGACAGGTGCTGGAAACACCATATATTTT.

This clonotype came up a few times. This chain uses TRBV9 with TRBJ2-5, with TRBD2 matching over 12 bases. The CDR3 is 16 amino acids. CDR1 is SGDLS and CDR2 is YYNGEE in the germline V gene. J lost 2 bases, V lost 2 bases, and 4 bases had no gene match. CDR3 DNA: TGTGCCAGCAGCGTGACTAGCGGGAGAGGGCAAGAGACCCAGTACTTC. Translating gives CASSVTSGRGQETQYF.

In this sample, this clonotype turned up a few times. The V and J genes are TRBV7-3 and TRBJ1-1; TRBD1 matches at 7 bases. V was pared by 5 bases and J by 4 bases, with 16 bases of the junction left unmatched. In germline, CDR1 is SGHTA, CDR2 FQGTGA. The CDR3 consists of 17 residues. The CDR3 region is CASSQDGPGGVSTEAFF. In DNA form, the CDR3 reads TGTGCCAGCAGCCAAGATGGGCCAGGGGGGGTTAGCACTGAAGCTTTCTTT.

This sequence joins TRBV25-1 and TRBJ1-1, with D maybe TRBD1 (5 bases). This CDR3 spans 14 amino acids. The germline V and J ends were trimmed by 2 bases and 4 bases, with 11 bases remaining between them. CDR1 is MGHDK and CDR2 is SYGVNS in the germline V gene. The CDR3 nucleotides are TGTGCCAGCAGTGAACGTGAGGGGCGCACTGAAGCTTTCTTT. This sequence encodes CASSEREGRTEAFF.

Many counts were recorded for this clonotype. This rearrangement joins TRBV7-2 to TRBJ2-7; 8 bases line up with TRBD2. Germline assignment: CDR1 SGHTA and CDR2 FQGNSA. This CDR3 has 15 amino acids. V was pared by 5 bases and J by 2 bases, with 8 bases of the junction left unmatched. CDR3 bases: TGTGCCAGCAGCACAAGACCGGGACTAGCCTACGAGCAGTACTTC. Encoded protein: CASSTRPGLAYEQYF.

This clonotype was recorded many times. This chain uses TRBV7-9 with TRBJ1-6; 7 nucleotides agree with TRBD1. Germline V lookup: CDR1 SEHNR, CDR2 FQNEAQ (reference sequence). The CDR3 loop spans 13 amino acids. V lost 7 bases, J lost 9 bases, and 6 bases stayed unmatched. The CDR3 protein is CASTNRGSSPLHF. CDR3 bases: TGTGCCAGCACCAACAGGGGAAGTTCACCCCTCCACTTT.

Worth noting for this clonotype: A much larger clone is a single base away; this may be a read error. J is TRBJ2-5 and V is TRBV2; TRBD2 might be the D (6 bases). Germline CDR1 is SNHLY and CDR2 is FYNNEI. V lost 9 bases to trimming and J lost 0 bases, with 11 bases between them. The CDR3 runs 13 residues. The CDR3 DNA reads TGTGCCAGGACTAGAGCGTACCAAGAGACCCAGTACTTC. Translation: CARTRAYQETQYF.

The chain recombines TRBV5-1 with TRBJ2-2; 8 nucleotides align to TRBD2. The junction had 14 bases not matched to a gene; V was cut back by 4 bases and J by 3 bases. Germline values: CDR1 SGHRS, CDR2 YFSETQ. This CDR3 contains 18 residues. The CDR3 bases are TGCGCCAGCAGCCCCTGGGGGGAGCGGGGGCCCTACACCGGGGAGCTGTTTTTT. Translation gives CASSPWGERGPYTGELFF.

The chain employs TRBV24-1 and TRBJ2-2, with D maybe TRBD1 (5 bases). Trimming took 4 bases from V and 1 from J, leaving 21 bases between them. The CDR3 length is 19 residues. CDR1 is KGHDR, CDR2 SFDVKD, per germline. This CDR3 reads CATSDSRASARGNTGELFF. The CDR3 nucleotides are TGTGCCACCAGTGACTCTAGGGCTTCCGCAAGGGGGAACACCGGGGAGCTGTTTTTT.

This clonotype appeared a few times. The chain couples TRBV7-9 to TRBJ1-1; D is possibly TRBD1 (5 bases). The CDR3 extends over 15 amino acids. Trimming cost V 1 base and J 7 bases, with 16 bases left between them. CDR1 is SEHNR and CDR2 is FQNEAQ in the germline V gene (reference sequence). The CDR3 DNA follows: TGTGCCAGCAGCTTAGTAGGTAGAGGGACTTATGAAGCTTTCTTT. Encoded protein: CASSLVGRGTYEAFF.

V is TRBV2 and J is TRBJ2-3, with 7 bases aligning to TRBD2. CDR3 length equals 14 residues. J was trimmed by 2 bases and V by 8 bases; bases with no gene match: 7. Looked up from germline, CDR1 is SNHLY and CDR2 is FYNNEI. The CDR3 region is CASLGTIATDTQYF. The CDR3 DNA follows: TGTGCCAGCCTCGGGACTATCGCCACAGATACGCAGTATTTT. Full variable domain (remainder filled in from reference TRBV2 and TRBJ2-3): EPEVTQTPSHQVTQMGQEVILRCVPISNHLYFYWYRQILGQKVEFLVSFYNNEISEKSEIFDDQFSVERPDGSNFTLKIRSTKLEDSAMYFCASLGTIATDTQYFGPGTRLTVL.

This clonotype was picked up many times. The chain has TRBV24-1 and TRBJ1-4; D gene unclear. Trimming took 4 bases from V and 5 from J, leaving 7 bases between them. In germline, CDR1 is KGHDR, CDR2 SFDVKD. The length of the CDR3 is 13 residues. CDR3 sequence (DNA): TGTGCCACCAGTGAGGGGTCCAATGAAAAACTGTTTTTT. Translation: CATSEGSNEKLFF.

This clonotype was found many times. This chain uses TRBV29-1 with TRBJ1-5; a possible D gene is TRBD1 (5 bases). V lost 3 bases and J lost 3, with 12 bases in between. CDR1 and CDR2 (germline): SQVTM, ANQGSEA. The length of the CDR3 is 14 residues. In DNA form, the CDR3 reads TGCAGCGTTGACGGGGGGTCGGTCAATCAGCCCCAGCATTTT. Protein product: CSVDGGSVNQPQHF. The full variable domain, its missing parts supplied by reference TRBV29-1 and TRBJ1-5, is SAVISQKPSRDICQRGTSLTIQCQVDSQVTMMFWYRQQPGQSLTLIATANQGSEATYESGFVIDKFPISRPNLTFSTLTVSNMSPEDSSIYLCSVDGGSVNQPQHFGDGTRLSIL.

To note about this clonotype: This sequence may be a read error, since a much larger clone differs from it by one base. The J gene is TRBJ1-1, the V gene TRBV10-3; possibly TRBD1 for D (6 bases). CDR3 length: 15 amino acids. Germline V gives CDR1 ENHRY, CDR2 SYGVKD. Written as DNA, the CDR3 is TGTGCCATCAGAACCGTTGGGGATGGGGACACTAAAGCTTTCTTT. Protein sequence: CAIRTVGDGDTKAFF.

V gene TRBV27 combines with J gene TRBJ1-1, with D unclear. Trimming pared 6 bases from V and 0 bases from J, leaving 11 bases between. Germline CDR1 is MNHEY and CDR2 is SMNVEV (reference sequence). This CDR3 has 14 residues. The CDR3 loop reads CASRSSPMNTEAFF. CDR3 bases: TGTGCCAGCAGGTCGTCCCCGATGAACACTGAAGCTTTCTTT.

This clonotype has a count of ten or more. The V gene is TRBV29-1, the J gene TRBJ2-5, with TRBD2 identical over 15 bases. The CDR3 runs to 17 residues. Germline CDR1 reads SQVTM; CDR2 reads ANQGSEA. The ends lost 6 bases at V and 1 base at J; junction bases unmatched: 9. The CDR3 nucleotides read TGCAGCGTCCGGGGGACTAGCGGGAGGCCAAGCCAAGAGACCCAGTACTTC. This gives the protein CSVRGTSGRPSQETQYF.

This rearrangement joins TRBV10-3 to TRBJ1-6; TRBD1 agrees at 7 bases. The V and J ends lost 3 bases and 15 bases, in that order; junction bases with no gene match: 2. Germline CDR1 and CDR2: ENHRY and SYGVKD. The CDR3 covers 11 residues. The DNA for the CDR3 is TGTGCCATCAGTGACGACAGGGACCTCCACTTT. Protein product: CAISDDRDLHF.